One and the same sample provided the 15 T cell receptor beta chains below, sequenced in a study of CD8+CD57+ T cells in acquired aplastic anemia. Patients sequenced had flow cytometry evidence of CD8+CD57+ cell expansion. Genomic DNA served as template for TCR beta VDJ and CDR3 profiling. Each CDR3 protein is one row after TCRdb ran MiXCR on the reads. The table includes 150,000 to 200,000 distinct CDR3 sequences, about two thirds detected once. The specimen sequenced was sorted CD4+, CD8+, or CD8+CD57+ T cells (not recorded which) from PBMCs. These receptors all come from a human donor with aplastic anemia.

The J gene is TRBJ1-2, the V gene TRBV29-1, with a tentative D call TRBD1 (5 bases). Germline V gives CDR1 SQVTM, CDR2 ANQGSEA. With 4 bases removed from V and 8 bases from J, the gap between germline ends came to 14 bases. The CDR3 spans 12 residues. CDR3 bases: TGCAGCGTTGGGGTTGGGGGGAGCGGCTACACCTTC. It translates to CSVGVGGSGYTF.

This chain links TRBV7-9 with TRBJ1-1; D is uncertain. The germline V gene encodes CDR1 SEHNR and CDR2 FQNEAQ (reference sequence). This CDR3 comprises 12 residues. V lost 1 base and J lost 9, with 9 bases in between. CDR3 DNA sequence: TGTGCCAGCAGCTTAGAAAGGGCCAAAGCTTTCTTT. It specifies CASSLERAKAFF.

For the CDR3, the DNA is TGTGCCAGCAGCTGGGCGACAGGATTAGACGAAAAACTGTTTTTT. Encoded protein: CASSWATGLDEKLFF. This chain uses TRBV5-6 with TRBJ1-4, with TRBD1 as a possible D gene (6 bases). Germline V gene sequence: CDR1 SGHDT, CDR2 YYEEEE. V was shortened by 3 bases and J by 8 bases, with 17 bases between the two germline ends. The CDR3 covers 15 residues.

The chain carries TRBV10-3 and TRBJ2-7; 8 bases are a match to TRBD2. Germline assignment: CDR1 ENHRY and CDR2 SYGVKD. CDR3 length equals 15 residues. The V and J ends lost 0 bases and 2 bases, in that order; junction bases with no gene match: 3. In DNA form, the CDR3 reads TGTGCCATCAGTGAGTCCATACTAGCGGCCTACGAGCAGTACTTC. Translating gives CAISESILAAYEQYF.

This sequence joins TRBV7-3 and TRBJ2-5; 11 positions match TRBD2. Germline V lookup: CDR1 SGHTA, CDR2 FQGTGA. There are 14 residues in the CDR3. Losses at the gene ends were 7 bases for V and 9 bases for J; bases not matched to a gene: 10. The DNA for the CDR3 is TGTGCCAGCACCGGGGGAATTAGCGGGGGGGCCCAGTACTTC. Translated, it gives CASTGGISGGAQYF.

This chain connects TRBV9 to TRBJ2-7; 7 bases agree with TRBD1. V lost 3 bases, J lost 3 bases, and 6 bases stayed unmatched. The CDR3 has 14 amino acids. Germline V gives CDR1 SGDLS, CDR2 YYNGEE. The CDR3 spells CASSGRDSDYEQYF. The CDR3 region has the DNA TGTGCCAGCAGCGGACGGGACAGCGACTACGAGCAGTACTTC.

The chain couples TRBV25-1 to TRBJ2-5; 9 positions match TRBD1. CDR1 MGHDK and CDR2 SYGVNS come from the germline V gene. The length of the CDR3 is 13 residues. J lost 5 bases, V lost 10 bases, and 8 bases had no gene match. The CDR3 region is CATRGQGRETQYF. The CDR3 nucleotides read TGTGCCACTAGGGGACAGGGCAGGGAGACCCAGTACTTC.

J is TRBJ2-5 and V is TRBV7-2; TRBD2 agrees at 13 bases. J gave up 4 bases and V 0 bases, and 5 bases lay outside the gene matches. This CDR3 has 17 residues. Per germline, CDR1 SGHTA and CDR2 FQGNSA. CDR3 sequence reads: CASSLAGLAGEGETQYF. CDR3 in DNA: TGTGCCAGCAGCTTAGCTGGACTAGCGGGGGAAGGAGAGACCCAGTACTTC.

V is TRBV7-9 and J is TRBJ2-5; D perhaps matches TRBD2 (6 bases). V lost 8 bases, J lost 5 bases, and 15 bases lay in between. The CDR3 covers 13 residues. The V gene's germline CDR1 is SEHNR and CDR2 FQNEAQ (reference sequence). The DNA for the CDR3 is TGTGCCAGCCGAGGGGCGGGAAGGGAGACCCAGTACTTC. It codes for CASRGAGRETQYF. The whole variable domain, filled in from reference TRBV7-9 and TRBJ2-5, reads DTGVSQNPRHKITKRGQNVTFRCDPISEHNRLYWYRQTLGQGPEFLTYFQNEAQLEKSRLLSDRFSAERPKGSFSTLEIQRTEQGDSAMYLCASRGAGRETQYFGPGTRLLVL.

This clonotype was seen repeatedly, ten times or more. The CDR3 protein is CASSDLGRPSNQPQHF. CDR3 in DNA: TGTGCCAGCAGTGACCTCGGTCGCCCTAGCAATCAGCCCCAGCATTTT. The rearrangement joins TRBV6-1 to TRBJ1-5, with D unclear. CDR3 length: 16 amino acids. V was pared by 3 bases and J by 0 bases, with 12 bases between. Germline CDR1 and CDR2: MNHNS and SASEGT.

The table lists this clonotype with a few counts. The genes are TRBV10-1 and TRBJ1-4, with a tentative D call TRBD1 (5 bases). Germline CDR1 and CDR2: WNHNN and SYGVQD (reference sequence). There are 12 residues in the CDR3. Trimming took off 10 bases at V and 8 bases at J, with 14 bases between the two ends. The CDR3 here is CATRTGSEKLFF. The CDR3 DNA reads as TGCGCCACCCGAACAGGAAGCGAAAAACTGTTTTTT.

The chain employs TRBV29-1 and TRBJ2-1; D ambiguous. The V and J ends lost 4 bases and 0 bases respectively, with 13 bases between them. Germline loops: CDR1 SQVTM, CDR2 ANQGSEA. The CDR3 contains 15 residues. This CDR3 is CSVASRPSSYNEQFF. The CDR3 DNA reads as TGCAGCGTTGCCTCGAGACCGAGCTCCTACAATGAGCAGTTCTTC.

This clonotype was seen more than once but under ten times. The V gene is TRBV10-3, the J gene TRBJ2-7, with D maybe TRBD1 (6 bases). Germline V gene lookup returns CDR1 ENHRY and CDR2 SYGVKD. The length of the CDR3 is 12 residues. V was clipped by 2 bases and J by 10 bases, with 12 bases between them. CDR3 nucleotide sequence: TGTGCCATCAGTGAGCCAAGGACAGTACAGTACTTC. It is translated as CAISEPRTVQYF.

The count of this clonotype is one. This chain connects TRBV7-4 to TRBJ2-3, with TRBD2 matching 8 bases. The ends lost 6 bases at V and 5 bases at J; junction bases unmatched: 10. The CDR3 runs 15 residues. Per the germline V gene, CDR1 is SGHVT and CDR2 is SQSDAQ. This chain's CDR3 is CASSPSGGPVDTQYF. The CDR3 bases are TGTGCCAGCAGTCCCAGCGGGGGACCGGTAGATACGCAGTATTTT.

Notes on this clonotype: The junction departs from germline at one end; a sequencing error may be responsible. The chain couples TRBV10-3 to TRBJ1-5, with TRBD1 identical over 7 bases. The germline gives CDR1 ENHRY, CDR2 SYGVKD. The CDR3 is 16 residues long. Here the CDR3 reads CAVSERGTASNQPQHF. In DNA form, the CDR3 reads TGTGCCGTCAGTGAGAGAGGGACAGCTAGTAATCAGCCCCAGCATTTT.